Listed here are 16 T cell receptor beta chains from one sample, sequenced in a study of T-cell reconstitution after alpha-beta-depleted transplantation in children. Unique molecular identifiers were built into the TCRbeta library. TCRdb reprocessed the PCR reads with MiXCR, giving one entry per CDR3 protein. The sample includes some 550,000 distinct CDR3 sequences, more than 20% of them seen just once. The sample in question was PBMCs, mostly from graft donor cells, obtained 360 days after TCRalphabeta/CD19-depleted stem cell transplant. All receptors come from a boy under three years old who had a stem cell transplant for acute myeloid leukemia, so the T cells may come from the graft donor.

This clonotype was picked up many times. The rearrangement uses TRBV29-1 and TRBJ2-1, with D possibly matching TRBD2 (6 bases). This CDR3 contains 10 residues. Trimming cost V 4 bases and J 12 bases, with 10 bases left between them. The germline V gene encodes CDR1 SQVTM and CDR2 ANQGSEA. In DNA form, the CDR3 reads TGCAGCGTTGCCCGGGAGAGGCAGTTCTTC. This encodes CSVARERQFF.

The table lists this clonotype with a few counts. The rearrangement uses TRBV7-9 and TRBJ1-5; TRBD1 is a possible D gene (5 bases). This CDR3 spans 14 amino acids. Germline V gene lookup returns CDR1 SEHNR and CDR2 FQNEAQ (reference sequence). V lost 5 bases and J 5 bases, leaving 13 bases between the germline ends. CDR3 DNA sequence: TGTGCCAGCAGCCCGGGGGGGGGACATCAGCCCCAGCATTTT. This encodes CASSPGGGHQPQHF.

The V gene is TRBV20-1, the J gene TRBJ1-1; tentative D call: TRBD1 (5 bases). The germline V gene encodes CDR1 DFQATT and CDR2 SNEGSKA (reference sequence). The germline V and J ends were trimmed by 5 bases and 5 bases, with 15 bases remaining between them. The length of the CDR3 is 13 residues. The CDR3 DNA reads TGCAGTGCTCGGCTGGCCGGGGGGACTGAAGCTTTCTTT. Protein product: CSARLAGGTEAFF.

In this sample, this clonotype turned up once. The CDR3 spells CASSLGVLGTDTQYF. The CDR3 nucleotides are TGTGCCAGCAGCTTGGGAGTGCTTGGCACAGATACGCAGTATTTT. The rearrangement uses TRBV5-5 and TRBJ2-3; D is unclear. The CDR3 contains 15 residues. V was pared by 0 bases and J by 1 base, with 9 bases between. Germline-derived CDR1 and CDR2 are SGHKS and YYEKEE (reference sequence).

This clonotype was picked up many times. J is TRBJ2-3 and V is TRBV20-1; D remains unclear. The CDR3 runs to 13 residues. CDR1 is DFQATT and CDR2 is SNEGSKA in the germline V gene (reference sequence). Trimming took off 0 bases at V and 6 bases at J, with 10 bases between the two ends. CDR3 sequence: CSARDVSWDTQYF. The DNA for the CDR3 is TGCAGTGCTAGAGATGTCAGTTGGGATACGCAGTATTTT.

This chain links TRBV12-3 or TRBV12-4 with TRBJ2-3, with 8 bases aligning to TRBD2. CDR3 size: 17 residues. With V trimmed by 5 bases and J by 4 bases, 14 bases remained unmatched. The CDR3: CASSRGGLVAGADTQYF. CDR3 coding DNA: TGTGCCAGCAGTCGGGGGGGATTAGTGGCCGGGGCAGATACGCAGTATTTT.

This sequence joins TRBV20-1 and TRBJ2-7; 10 bases map to TRBD1. This CDR3 has 14 amino acids. V shed 4 bases, J shed 3 bases, and the junction held 6 bases outside the gene matches. Germline loops: CDR1 DFQATT, CDR2 SNEGSKA (reference sequence). CDR3 region: CSATGDRGGYEQYF. CDR3 nucleotide sequence: TGCAGTGCTACGGGGGACAGGGGAGGCTACGAGCAGTACTTC.

J is TRBJ2-7 and V is TRBV5-1, with 8 bases that match TRBD2. The CDR3 loop spans 15 amino acids. The junction had 8 bases not matched to a gene; V was cut back by 4 bases and J by 2 bases. Germline CDR1 reads SGHRS; CDR2 reads YFSETQ. CDR3: CASSPVSGEPYEQYF. In DNA form, the CDR3 reads TGCGCCAGCAGCCCCGTTAGCGGGGAGCCCTACGAGCAGTACTTC. The whole variable domain, filled in from reference TRBV5-1 and TRBJ2-7, reads KAGVTQTPRYLIKTRGQQVTLSCSPISGHRSVSWYQQTPGQGLQFLFEYFSETQRNKGNFPGRFSGRQFSNSRSEMNVSTLELGDSALYLCASSPVSGEPYEQYFGPGTRLTVT.

This clonotype was recorded only once. J is TRBJ2-5 and V is TRBV7-9; D possibly uses TRBD1 or TRBD2 (6 bases each). With 5 bases removed from V and 7 bases from J, the gap between germline ends came to 11 bases. The germline V gene encodes CDR1 SEHNR and CDR2 FQNEAQ (reference sequence). The CDR3 is 12 amino acids. The CDR3 loop reads CASSNGGGTQYF. The CDR3 DNA reads TGTGCCAGCAGCAACGGAGGGGGGACCCAGTACTTC. Together with reference TRBV7-9 and TRBJ2-5, the CDR3 gives the full variable domain: DTGVSQNPRHKITKRGQNVTFRCDPISEHNRLYWYRQTLGQGPEFLTYFQNEAQLEKSRLLSDRFSAERPKGSFSTLEIQRTEQGDSAMYLCASSNGGGTQYFGPGTRLLVL.

V and J are TRBV20-1 and TRBJ1-5; D is unclear. The ends were cut back, 6 bases at V and 3 bases at J, with 12 bases in the middle. Looked up from germline, CDR1 is DFQATT and CDR2 is SNEGSKA (reference sequence). The CDR3 runs 13 residues. The CDR3 DNA reads as TGCAGTGCCAACCTACTACTCAATCAGCCCCAGCATTTT. It is translated as CSANLLLNQPQHF.

In this sample, this clonotype turned up many times. V is TRBV4-3 and J is TRBJ2-1; D possibly uses TRBD1 or TRBD2 (6 bases each). V was trimmed by 1 base and J by 3 bases, leaving 10 bases between them. The germline CDR1 and CDR2 sequences are LGHNA and YSLEER. The CDR3 totals 15 residues. For the CDR3, the DNA is TGCGCCAGCAGCCAAGGGGGGGCCAGCTACAATGAGCAGTTCTTC. Amino acid sequence: CASSQGGASYNEQFF.

V gene TRBV12-3 or TRBV12-4 combines with J gene TRBJ2-5; TRBD2 matches at 14 bases. This CDR3 is built from 17 residues. V gave up 6 bases and J gave up 1 base; unmatched junction bases: 7. The chain's CDR3 is CASSTGTSGGRQETQYF. For the CDR3, the DNA is TGTGCCAGCAGCACCGGGACTAGCGGGGGACGCCAAGAGACCCAGTACTTC.

In its sample, this clonotype was seen a few times. This sequence joins TRBV27 and TRBJ2-7; 8 positions match TRBD1. There are 15 residues in the CDR3. Germline values: CDR1 MNHEY, CDR2 SMNVEV (reference sequence). Trimming removed 5 bases from V and 0 bases from J; junction bases left unmatched: 6. CDR3 in amino acids: CASSQRDRYSYEQYF. In DNA, the CDR3 is TGTGCCAGCAGTCAGAGGGACAGGTACTCCTACGAGCAGTACTTC.

The V gene is TRBV25-1, the J gene TRBJ2-1; 15 bases are a match to TRBD2. Germline lookup yields CDR1 MGHDK and CDR2 SYGVNS. The CDR3 has 16 amino acids. J lost 7 bases, V lost 2 bases, and 3 bases had no gene match. The CDR3 protein is CASSEGGLAGGNEQFF. In nucleotides, the CDR3 is TGTGCCAGCAGTGAAGGGGGACTAGCGGGGGGTAATGAGCAGTTCTTC.

This chain connects TRBV2 to TRBJ1-5, with D unresolved. Trimming stripped 5 bases from V and 0 bases from J, with 11 bases between. Germline CDR1 and CDR2: SNHLY and FYNNEI. The CDR3 is made up of 15 amino acids. CDR3: CASSWRTASNQPQHF. CDR3 sequence (DNA): TGTGCCAGCAGTTGGAGGACCGCTAGCAATCAGCCCCAGCATTTT.

V is TRBV27 and J is TRBJ2-7; 7 bases fit TRBD1. Germline V gives CDR1 MNHEY, CDR2 SMNVEV (reference sequence). The junction had 5 bases not matched to a gene; V was cut back by 1 base and J by 2 bases. This CDR3 has 15 amino acids. The CDR3, as DNA: TGTGCCAGCAGTTTATTCGGGACAGCGGCCTACGAGCAGTACTTC. The encoded protein is CASSLFGTAAYEQYF.